The present T cell receptor beta chain was sequenced within a study of T cell responses to AZD1222 COVID-19 vaccine. Broader study findings: It was only a handful of AZD1222 recipients who were seropositive at baseline. Spike-spanning, vaccine-associated CD4 TCRs were dominant at 160-218 and 743-854. Only after the peak T cell response were repertoires sampled.

Worth noting for this clone: Its antigen remains unidentified.

Trimming left V 5 bases short and J 5 bases short, with 12 bases between. This CDR3 contains 13 residues. Germline V gene sequence: CDR1 MNHNY, CDR2 SVGAGI (reference sequence). Clones were read by immunoSEQ multiplex PCR, and TCRdb kept only the in-frame ones, dropping some. The data show roughly 25,000 clones, approximately 90% seen once. The source was peripheral blood, collected 28 days after the second AZD1222 dose. This rearrangement joins TRBV6-6 to TRBJ1-2; possible D gene TRBD1, 6 bases. This TCR was sampled from an adult who received the AZD1222 COVID-19 vaccine. This chain's CDR3 is CASSGGQGYGYTF. In nucleotides, the CDR3 is TGTGCCAGCAGTGGGGGGCAGGGGTATGGCTACACCTTC.